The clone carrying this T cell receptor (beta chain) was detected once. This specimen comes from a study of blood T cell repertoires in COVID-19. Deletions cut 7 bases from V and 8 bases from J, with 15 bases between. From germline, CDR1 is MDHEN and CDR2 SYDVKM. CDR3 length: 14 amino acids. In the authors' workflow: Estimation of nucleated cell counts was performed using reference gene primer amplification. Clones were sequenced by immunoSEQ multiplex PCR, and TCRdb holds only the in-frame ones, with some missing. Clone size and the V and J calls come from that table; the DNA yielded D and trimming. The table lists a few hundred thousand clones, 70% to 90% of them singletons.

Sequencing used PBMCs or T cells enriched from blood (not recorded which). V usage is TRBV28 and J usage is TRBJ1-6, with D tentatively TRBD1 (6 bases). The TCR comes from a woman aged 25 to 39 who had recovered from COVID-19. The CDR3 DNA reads TGTGCCAGCACCCGACAGGTCACCGATTCACCCCTCCACTTT. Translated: CASTRQVTDSPLHF.